Detailed here is one T cell receptor (beta chain). Amplification used 60 Vbeta primers and 13 Jbeta primers. Clones were read by immunoSEQ multiplex PCR, and TCRdb kept only the in-frame ones, dropping some. The data hold 160,000 or so clones, with about 75% observed a single time. The sample originates from a study of cytomegalovirus exposure and HLA in healthy donors. Study as a whole: An early data release held around 80 million unique TCRs from HLA-typed donors.

Germline loops: CDR1 SGHTA, CDR2 FQGTGA. The CDR3 totals 14 residues. Trimming stripped 3 bases from V and 5 bases from J, with 13 bases between. The clonotype was recovered from a man younger than 35 in good health and CMV-seropositive. This chain connects TRBV7-3 to TRBJ2-5; perhaps TRBD2 as D (7 bases). The sequencing input was PBMCs. Here the CDR3 DNA reads TGTGCCAGCAGCTTGCAGGGGAGGGGGGAGACCCAGTACTTC. Protein: CASSLQGRGETQYF. The complete variable domain, with remaining parts taken from reference TRBV7-3 and TRBJ2-5, reads GAGVSQTPSNKVTEKGKYVELRCDPISGHTALYWYRQSLGQGPEFLIYFQGTGAADDSGLPNDRFFAVRPEGSVSTLKIQRTERGDSAVYLCASSLQGRGETQYFGPGTRLLVL.